The entry below gives a single T cell receptor beta chain sequence along with its context. This clone has more than one count but fewer than ten. The target of this receptor is not known. No much larger clone is present one base from it, and per-base qualities are unavailable. This record comes from a study of T cell responses to AZD1222 COVID-19 vaccine (dated by TCRdb to the early 2020s). Some background on the complete study: A total of over 230 trial participants underwent TCR sequencing, of whom 200 to 220 received two doses of AZD1222 and about 26 received two doses of the MenACWY control vaccine. Enrollment into the trials was organized by age into subgroups of 18-55, 56-69 and 70-plus years, and those subgroups contained approximately 160, 26 and 62 TCR-sequenced participants, respectively.

The time point label corresponds to: about 28 days (+/-7) after the second vaccine dose. Because spike-specific TCR depth and breadth did not differ between the two schedules, AZD1222 recipients who got a second dose at roughly 4 weeks were pooled with those who got a second dose at roughly 12 weeks. Vaccinee samples were obtained from the UK trials COV001 and COV002, which included a single-blind randomized controlled phase 2/3 trial of AZD1222 (ChAdOx1 nCoV-19) in healthy adults. Trial participant PBMC samples were collected at day 0 and day 28 after the second dose for TCRbeta chain sequencing. The research as a whole found: After two AZD1222 doses, spike-specific TCR breadth and depth were significantly higher than at day 0 and than in MenACWY recipients. Because no day 14 peak-response samples were available, repertoires were characterized only after the peak T cell response. The vaccine-associated CD4 TCRs covered the entire spike protein, and the dominant responses fell in regions 160-218 and 743-854. The 56-69-year group was small, and its depth increase did not reach significance, likely because of low power. Nearly half of unique spike-specific TCRs reportedly recognized epitopes outside regions mutated in the B.1.351 and B.1.1.7 variants. Conclusions about previously exposed vaccinees are limited, since just six or seven AZD1222 recipients were seropositive for SARS-CoV-2 at baseline. Participants were mostly white British and included more females than males, and it was suggested by the authors that clonal diversity may have been underestimated.

The CDR3 regions of human TCRbeta chains were analyzed by immunosequencing. On the study's bioinformatics: TCRs in the repertoires were matched against a reference library of SARS-CoV-2-specific TCRs that had been generated with the MIRA antigen-specificity platform. Breadth was defined as the fraction of unique TCRs that were SARS-CoV-2-associated, and depth was defined as the fraction of total T cells that were SARS-CoV-2-associated. Using the MIRA data, every spike-specific TCR was mapped to the spike region that the TCR reacted to and assigned to either a CD4 or a CD8 class. Log10-transformed breadth and depth values were compared by one-way ANOVA with Sidak's multiple comparisons tests. TCRdb took over this immuneACCESS table, retaining in-frame rearrangements with V and J assigned. Such tables are incomplete; in checked studies, under half of the missing clones stem from an unresolved V gene, and the remainder is unexplained. D and trimming were read from the DNA, whereas the V and J calls and clone size are those reported in that table. The sample table contains roughly 120,000 clones; only one count was recorded for 85% of them. Around 4.4% of the sample is in the top ten clones.

V is cut by 3 bases and J by 4 bases, and the space between the germline ends is 9 bases. The germline V gene (reference sequence) specifies SEHNR as CDR1 and FQNEAQ as CDR2. Reading from cysteine to phenylalanine, the CDR3 counts 13 amino acids. Just the 39-base CDR3 DNA is kept, in frame starting at base 1. The clonotype was recovered from an adult who received the AZD1222 COVID-19 vaccine. Recombination connected TRBV7-9 to TRBJ1-1; the D gene identity is not certain. Sequences were derived from peripheral blood, sampled 28 days after the second AZD1222 dose. The sequenced DNA: TGTGCCAGCAGCTTCACACAAACCACTGAAGCTTTCTTT. It is translated as CASSFTQTTEAFF.